These 29 T cell receptor beta chains originate from one sample sequenced in a study of shared clonotypes between healthy human individuals. Repertoires were generated with immunoSEQ multiplex PCR, while TCRdb's copy carries only in-frame clones and drops some. The sample includes roughly 380,000 clones, approximately 96% of them seen just once. Sequencing was carried out using memory CD8+ T cells sorted from blood. The subset was: CD45RO+ cells pooled with CCR7-negative TemRA cells. The receptors shown here come from a young man in good health.

The chain carries TRBV5-6 and TRBJ1-3, with D possibly being TRBD1 (5 bases). Looked up from germline, CDR1 is SGHDT and CDR2 is YYEEEE. The length of the CDR3 is 16 residues. Trimming removed 0 bases at V and 2 bases at J, with 12 bases between. The CDR3 sequence: CASSLDVWGAGNTIYF. The CDR3 DNA reads as TGTGCCAGCAGCTTGGACGTGTGGGGCGCTGGAAACACCATATATTTT.

The V and J genes are TRBV5-1 and TRBJ2-7; the D is unclear. The germline CDR1 and CDR2 sequences are SGHRS and YFSETQ. The CDR3 runs to 12 residues. V lost 5 bases to trimming and J lost 3 bases, with 9 bases between them. CDR3 DNA: TGCGCCAGCAGATCCGACTTCTACGAGCAGTACTTC. Encoded protein: CASRSDFYEQYF.

The CDR3 reads CASSPLAGGDTQYF. The DNA of the CDR3 is TGTGCCAGTAGTCCTCTAGCGGGGGGAGATACGCAGTATTTT. V usage is TRBV19 and J usage is TRBJ2-3; 11 bases agree with TRBD2. Trimming took 5 bases from V and 5 from J; bases not matched to a gene: 3. This CDR3 comprises 14 residues. Germline-derived CDR1 and CDR2 are LNHDA and SQIVND (reference sequence).

The chain employs TRBV10-3 and TRBJ2-1; 8 nucleotides align to TRBD2. Germline V gene data show CDR1 as ENHRY and CDR2 as SYGVKD. V dropped 4 bases and J dropped 9; count of bases not matched to a gene: 2. The CDR3 runs 12 residues. The CDR3 loop reads CAISGGTSEQFF. DNA for the CDR3: TGTGCCATCAGTGGCGGGACTAGTGAGCAGTTCTTC.

The genes are TRBV5-5 and TRBJ2-2; the match to TRBD2 covers 7 bases. This CDR3 spans 14 amino acids. Germline V CDR1 and CDR2: SGHKS, YYEKEE (reference sequence). V lost 4 bases and J lost 6; bases outside the gene matches: 6. The CDR3, as DNA: TGTGCCAGCAGCCGGACTAGTCCCTCCGGGGAGCTGTTTTTT. This codes for CASSRTSPSGELFF.

This sequence joins TRBV4-2 and TRBJ2-7, with 7 positions matching TRBD2. This CDR3 is 14 amino acids long. Germline V CDR1 and CDR2: LGHNA, YNFKEQ. Trimming removed 1 base from V and 5 bases from J; junction bases left unmatched: 5. As DNA, the CDR3 is TGTGCCAGCAGCCAAGGGAGACTAGCTAACGAGCAGTACTTC. Its protein is CASSQGRLANEQYF.

J is TRBJ2-1 and V is TRBV15, with TRBD2 identical over 7 bases. This CDR3 has 19 residues. CDR1 and CDR2 from the germline V gene are LNHNV and YYDKDF (reference sequence). The V segment lost 0 bases and the J segment 8 bases; nucleotides outside the gene matches: 19. CDR3 nucleotides: TGTGCCACCAGCAGAGAAGCCAGCGGGAAAAGGTGGTCTACCCATGAGCAGTTCTTC. This codes for CATSREASGKRWSTHEQFF.

V gene TRBV9 combines with J gene TRBJ2-7; weak D call: TRBD2 (6 bases). The CDR3 loop spans 15 amino acids. Germline CDR1 reads SGDLS; CDR2 reads YYNGEE. The V end lost 0 bases, the J end lost 0 bases, and 10 bases lay between the germline ends. DNA of the CDR3: TGTGCCAGCAGCGTAGGGGGGGACCTCTCCTACGAGCAGTACTTC. Its protein is CASSVGGDLSYEQYF.

V and J are TRBV7-2 and TRBJ2-1; TRBD2 aligns across 10 bases. Per the germline V gene, CDR1 is SGHTA and CDR2 is FQGNSA. The ends lost 4 bases at V and 4 bases at J; junction bases unmatched: 7. The length of the CDR3 is 16 residues. The CDR3 coding sequence is TGTGCCAGCAGCTACCGGACTAGCGGATTTTACAATGAGCAGTTCTTC. Amino acid sequence: CASSYRTSGFYNEQFF.

The chain recombines TRBV5-5 with TRBJ2-7, with 8 positions matching TRBD1. The V gene's germline CDR1 is SGHKS and CDR2 YYEKEE (reference sequence). The trim removed 0 bases at V and 3 bases at J, leaving 5 bases unmatched. The CDR3 totals 15 residues. For the CDR3, the DNA is TGTGCCAGCAGCTTGGGTGCAGGGGGCCTCTACGAGCAGTACTTC. As protein: CASSLGAGGLYEQYF. Using reference TRBV5-5 and TRBJ2-7 for the parts outside the CDR3, the full variable domain is DAGVTQSPTHLIKTRGQQVTLRCSPISGHKSVSWYQQVLGQGPQFIFQYYEKEERGRGNFPDRFSARQFPNYSSELNVNALLLGDSALYLCASSLGAGGLYEQYFGPGTRLTVT.

The genes are TRBV6-1 and TRBJ2-4; D is possibly TRBD2 (5 bases). Germline V gene lookup returns CDR1 MNHNS and CDR2 SASEGT. This CDR3 is 10 amino acids long. The V and J ends lost 8 bases and 9 bases respectively, with 8 bases between them. CDR3 sequence: CASGEIIQYF. DNA for the CDR3: TGTGCCAGCGGGGAGATCATTCAGTACTTC.

This clone was observed a single time. V gene TRBV5-6 combines with J gene TRBJ1-5; D remains ambiguous. CDR3 length equals 13 residues. CDR1 SGHDT and CDR2 YYEEEE come from the germline V gene. The V end lost 1 base, the J end lost 6 bases, and 8 bases lay between the germline ends. Written as DNA, the CDR3 is TGTGCCAGCAGCTTGAGGTTGGGTCAGCCCCAGCATTTT. This sequence encodes CASSLRLGQPQHF.

J is TRBJ2-2 and V is TRBV7-3; 9 bases are a match to TRBD1. The CDR3 is 18 amino acids. The germline CDR1 and CDR2 sequences are SGHTA and FQGTGA. The trim removed 1 base at V and 5 bases at J, leaving 11 bases unmatched. The CDR3 coding sequence is TGTGCCAGCAGCTTAATCCCACCCGGACAGGGGACGACCGGGGAGCTGTTTTTT. This gives the protein CASSLIPPGQGTTGELFF.

This chain joins TRBV20-1 and TRBJ2-1; no reliable D call. Germline loops: CDR1 DFQATT, CDR2 SNEGSKA (reference sequence). The CDR3 loop spans 10 amino acids. Trimming took 5 bases from V and 5 from J, leaving 4 bases between them. CDR3: CSAVDNEQFF. The CDR3 nucleotides are TGCAGTGCTGTTGACAATGAGCAGTTCTTC.

This clone was detected only once. For the CDR3, the DNA is TGTGCCAGCACGATAGGACAAACGCTAGCCAAAAACATTCAGTACTTC. This gives the protein CASTIGQTLAKNIQYF. V gene TRBV6-6 combines with J gene TRBJ2-4, with a weak D call TRBD1 (5 bases). V was trimmed by 7 bases and J by 0 bases, leaving 16 bases between them. Per germline, CDR1 MNHNY and CDR2 SVGAGI (reference sequence). This CDR3 spans 16 amino acids.

This clone was picked up a small number of times. The gene calls are TRBV19 and TRBJ2-1; 9 positions match TRBD2. The CDR3 length is 15 residues. Germline V CDR1 and CDR2: LNHDA, SQIVND (reference sequence). The ends lost 6 bases at V and 6 bases at J; junction bases unmatched: 9. CDR3 protein: CASRSGGRAPNEQFF. CDR3 in DNA: TGTGCCAGTAGGTCAGGCGGGAGGGCCCCCAATGAGCAGTTCTTC.

The rearrangement uses TRBV18 and TRBJ2-1; D uncertain. V gave up 5 bases and J gave up 4 bases, with 12 bases separating them. Germline assignment: CDR1 KGHSH and CDR2 LQKENI. CDR3 length: 14 residues. For the CDR3, the DNA is TGTGCCAGCTCAATTGGCGCGCGTTACAATGAGCAGTTCTTC. This translates into CASSIGARYNEQFF.

The rearrangement uses TRBV10-1 and TRBJ2-5, with D perhaps matching TRBD2 (6 bases). V was pared by 4 bases and J by 5 bases, with 11 bases between. Looked up from germline, CDR1 is WNHNN and CDR2 is SYGVQD (reference sequence). This CDR3 contains 13 residues. CDR3 coding DNA: TGCGCCAGCAGTGGCGGGGCCTTGGAGACCCAGTACTTC. It translates to CASSGGALETQYF.

Regarding this clone: Germline and junction disagree at one end, which may indicate a read error. The genes are TRBV7-9 and TRBJ2-1, with 10 bases fitting TRBD1. The CDR3 is made up of 14 amino acids. CDR1 and CDR2 (germline): SEHNR, FQNEAQ (reference sequence). The chain's CDR3 is CARSPWTGGNEQFF. Written as DNA, the CDR3 is TGTGCCCGCAGCCCGTGGACAGGGGGCAATGAGCAGTTCTTC.

The chain carries TRBV6-5 and TRBJ1-2, with no clear D. The germline V gene has CDR1 MNHEY and CDR2 SVGAGI. The CDR3 is 13 residues long. V lost 4 bases and J lost 1, with 7 bases in between. As DNA, the CDR3 is TGTGCCAGCAGTTTCGAGGGTAACTATGGCTACACCTTC. It specifies CASSFEGNYGYTF.

The V gene is TRBV5-3, the J gene TRBJ2-3; 8 nucleotides line up with TRBD1. TRBV5-3 is an ORF; its function is uncertain. The J segment lost 0 bases and the V segment lost 4 bases, leaving 10 bases of the junction unmatched. The length of the CDR3 is 17 residues. The CDR3 DNA reads as TGTGCCAGAAGCGCCGGGACAGGCCTTACTAGCACAGATACGCAGTATTTT. Translating it yields CARSAGTGLTSTDTQYF.

The V call is TRBV6-4, the J call TRBJ1-5; tentative D call: TRBD1 (6 bases). The germline V gene encodes CDR1 MRHNA and CDR2 SNTAGT. Trimming took 2 bases from V and 3 from J, leaving 8 bases between them. This CDR3 region has 14 residues. This chain's CDR3 is CASSDGDNNQPQHF. The CDR3 DNA is TGTGCCAGCAGTGACGGGGACAACAATCAGCCCCAGCATTTT.

The chain recombines TRBV6-5 with TRBJ1-3, with D perhaps TRBD1 (5 bases). Trimming cost V 0 bases and J 0 bases, with 9 bases left between them. CDR1 is MNHEY, CDR2 SVGAGI, per germline. The CDR3 is 16 amino acids. CDR3 DNA: TGTGCCAGCAGTTACTCGTTGGGACTCTCTGGAAACACCATATATTTT. The encoded protein is CASSYSLGLSGNTIYF.

The chain combines TRBV7-9 with TRBJ2-1, with 11 bases aligning to TRBD2. Per germline, CDR1 SEHNR and CDR2 FQNEAQ (reference sequence). Trimming removed 5 bases from V and 8 bases from J; junction bases left unmatched: 8. The length of the CDR3 is 15 residues. The CDR3 DNA is TGTGCCAGCAGCCTCAGAACTAGCGGGAGCGATGAGCAGTTCTTC. Its protein product is CASSLRTSGSDEQFF. The full variable domain, with the rest looked up from reference TRBV7-9 and TRBJ2-1, is DTGVSQNPRHKITKRGQNVTFRCDPISEHNRLYWYRQTLGQGPEFLTYFQNEAQLEKSRLLSDRFSAERPKGSFSTLEIQRTEQGDSAMYLCASSLRTSGSDEQFFGPGTRLTVL.

CDR3 sequence (DNA): TGTGCCAGCAGTTACTGGCAGGGGCTGAGCACAGATACGCAGTATTTT. This encodes CASSYWQGLSTDTQYF. The rearrangement uses TRBV6-5 and TRBJ2-3, with D possibly TRBD1 on 6 matching bases. Germline V CDR1 and CDR2: MNHEY, SVGAGI. V lost 1 base and J 0 bases, leaving 11 bases between the germline ends. The CDR3 contains 16 residues.

The genes are TRBV5-8 and TRBJ1-2, with D maybe TRBD1 (5 bases). This CDR3 spans 12 amino acids. Germline CDR1 reads SGHTS; CDR2 reads YDEGEE. Deletions cut 1 base from V and 8 bases from J, with 9 bases between. CDR3 sequence: CASSLQGRGYTF. In DNA form, the CDR3 reads TGTGCCAGCAGCTTGCAGGGACGGGGCTACACCTTC.

This chain connects TRBV6-6 to TRBJ2-7, with D possibly matching TRBD2 (5 bases). Trimming removed 6 bases from V and 2 bases from J, with 11 bases in between. Germline assignment: CDR1 MNHNY and CDR2 SVGAGI (reference sequence). The CDR3 sequence is 13 residues long. The CDR3 region is CASRAREPYEQYF. The CDR3 coding sequence is TGTGCCAGCAGGGCCCGGGAACCCTACGAGCAGTACTTC.

This clone turned up a few times. V is TRBV7-3 and J is TRBJ2-1; weak D call: TRBD2 (6 bases). The germline V and J ends were trimmed by 2 bases and 0 bases, with 11 bases remaining between them. This CDR3 region has 16 residues. The germline gives CDR1 SGHTA, CDR2 FQGTGA. The CDR3 region is CASSLEVTSSYNEQFF. CDR3 sequence (DNA): TGTGCCAGCAGCTTAGAGGTGACTAGCTCCTACAATGAGCAGTTCTTC.

As regards this clone: Different DNA sequences within this sample yield the same CDR3. The V call is TRBV20-1, the J call TRBJ2-7; TRBD1 might be the D (5 bases). Trimming cost V 2 bases and J 3 bases, with 5 bases left between them. Germline V gives CDR1 DFQATT, CDR2 SNEGSKA (reference sequence). CDR3 length: 11 amino acids. The CDR3 loop reads CSARRGYEQYF. The CDR3 bases are TGCAGTGCTAGAAGGGGCTACGAGCAGTACTTC.